Following are 18 T cell receptor beta chains from one sample sequenced in a study of control samples from healthy donors and cancer patients (dated by TCRdb to 2020 to 2021). Library generation was performed with the immunoSEQ multiplex PCR assay. The table comes from immuneACCESS by way of TCRdb, which keeps in-frame sequences with V and J called. Part of the clones is missing from these tables; in studies checked, under half for an unresolved V gene and the rest for unknown reasons. In this sample the table shows 130,000 to 150,000 clones, 75% to 95% of which occur a single time. Roughly 3.2% of the sample lies in the top ten. Source material: blood. The origin of the receptors is a man aged 30 to 45 in good health.

The table lists this clone with a count of one. V usage is TRBV19 and J usage is TRBJ2-1; 11 bases are shared with TRBD2. The J segment lost 2 bases and the V segment lost 9 bases, leaving 3 bases of the junction unmatched. This CDR3 has 14 residues. In germline, CDR1 is LNHDA, CDR2 SQIVND (reference sequence). This CDR3 reads CASTTSGAYNEQFF. CDR3 coding DNA: TGTGCCAGCACGACTAGCGGGGCCTACAATGAGCAGTTCTTC.

The rearrangement uses TRBV15 and TRBJ1-1; 7 bases agree with TRBD1. Losses at the gene ends were 3 bases for V and 1 base for J; bases not matched to a gene: 8. CDR1 and CDR2 (germline): LNHNV, YYDKDF (reference sequence). This CDR3 region has 16 residues. CDR3 residues: CATSRTSGGRNTEAFF. CDR3 nucleotides: TGTGCCACCAGCAGGACTTCAGGGGGAAGGAACACTGAAGCTTTCTTT.

In this sample, this clone turned up once. CDR3 bases: TGTGCCAGCAGCCAAGGGGGCTTAAACACCGGGGAGCTGTTTTTT. Protein product: CASSQGGLNTGELFF. The rearrangement links TRBV7-6 to TRBJ2-2, with TRBD1 matching 7 bases. CDR1 and CDR2 from the germline V gene are SGHVS and FNYEAQ. V lost 5 bases to trimming and J lost 2 bases; unmatched junction nucleotides: 5. The CDR3 sequence is 15 residues long.

The chain couples TRBV6-4 to TRBJ1-5; possible D gene TRBD1, 6 bases. Trimming took off 8 bases at V and 3 bases at J, with 14 bases between the two ends. The CDR3 contains 14 residues. Germline CDR1 and CDR2: MRHNA and SNTAGT. The CDR3, as DNA: TGTGCCAGCGAACCTCGGGACAACAATCAGCCCCAGCATTTT. Protein: CASEPRDNNQPQHF.

The chain carries TRBV4-1 and TRBJ1-1; the D is unclear. Trimming cost V 4 bases and J 5 bases, with 17 bases left between them. Germline loops: CDR1 MGHRA, CDR2 YSYEKL. The CDR3 has 15 residues. The CDR3 here is CASSLLRAKGTEAFF. In DNA, the CDR3 is TGCGCCAGCAGCCTCCTCCGGGCCAAGGGAACTGAAGCTTTCTTT.

The V call is TRBV5-1, the J call TRBJ2-2, with 8 bases lining up with TRBD1. Germline CDR1 reads SGHRS; CDR2 reads YFSETQ. This CDR3 has 14 amino acids. Germline trimming cut 1 base from V and 6 bases from J; bases unmatched to any gene: 2. This chain's CDR3 is CASSLIRGPGELFF. For the CDR3, the DNA is TGCGCCAGCAGCTTGATCAGGGGGCCCGGGGAGCTGTTTTTT.

The CDR3 is CASSPPRAIYGYTF. The CDR3 DNA sequence: TGTGCCAGCAGTCCCCCCCGGGCGATCTATGGCTACACCTTC. The chain has TRBV4-2 and TRBJ1-2; D is undetermined. Germline loops: CDR1 LGHNA, CDR2 YNFKEQ. The CDR3 length is 14 residues. V was clipped by 6 bases and J by 4 bases, with 15 bases between them.

The V gene is TRBV7-8, the J gene TRBJ1-5, with D unresolved. The CDR3 has 12 amino acids. Looked up from germline, CDR1 is SGHVS and CDR2 is FQNEAQ. V lost 5 bases, J lost 7 bases, and 9 bases lay in between. CDR3 nucleotide sequence: TGTGCCAGCAGCGTCCTCGGCCAGCCCCAGCATTTT. This encodes CASSVLGQPQHF.

The chain carries TRBV19 and TRBJ1-1, with TRBD1 as a possible D gene (5 bases). Germline V CDR1 and CDR2: LNHDA, SQIVND (reference sequence). CDR3 length equals 14 residues. V was trimmed by 9 bases and J by 0 bases, leaving 14 bases between them. DNA of the CDR3: TGTGCCAGCAAAACCCCGGGGGTGAACACTGAAGCTTTCTTT. Translation gives CASKTPGVNTEAFF.

This sequence joins TRBV7-2 and TRBJ1-2; a weak D match, TRBD1 (5 bases). Germline V gene lookup returns CDR1 SGHTA and CDR2 FQGNSA. This CDR3 is built from 13 residues. V was trimmed by 2 bases and J by 5 bases, leaving 9 bases between them. The CDR3 DNA is TGTGCCAGCAGCTTATCGGCAGGGTATGGCTACACCTTC. Translated, it gives CASSLSAGYGYTF.

The CDR3 sequence is CASSQDPSLGDTQYF. The DNA for the CDR3 is TGTGCCAGCAGCCAAGATCCCTCCCTGGGGGATACGCAGTATTTT. The rearrangement links TRBV4-2 to TRBJ2-3; D is ambiguous. The CDR3 has 15 residues. In germline, CDR1 is LGHNA, CDR2 YNFKEQ. V was shortened by 0 bases and J by 6 bases, with 13 bases between the two germline ends.

Only a few counts were recorded for this clone. The chain uses TRBV4-1 and TRBJ1-2; TRBD1 agrees at 8 bases. The CDR3 is 15 residues long. CDR1 is MGHRA, CDR2 YSYEKL, per germline. J gave up 4 bases and V 4 bases, and 8 bases lay outside the gene matches. CDR3 coding DNA: TGCGCCAGCAGCCCCGCGGGACAGGAGTCCTATGGCTACACCTTC. It encodes CASSPAGQESYGYTF.

The rearrangement links TRBV7-7 to TRBJ2-2, with 15 positions matching TRBD2. After removal of 4 bases from V and 7 bases from J, the junction contained 7 bases not matched to a gene. From germline, CDR1 is SSHAT and CDR2 FNYEAQ (reference sequence). This CDR3 comprises 17 residues. The CDR3 bases are TGTGCCAGCAGCTCCGGACTAGCGGGGGGGCAAGGCGGGGAGCTGTTTTTT. Its translation is CASSSGLAGGQGGELFF. The whole variable domain, remainder taken from reference TRBV7-7 and TRBJ2-2, is GAGVSQSPRYKVTKRGQDVTLRCDPISSHATLYWYQQALGQGPEFLTYFNYEAQPDKSGLPSDRFSAERPEGSISTLTIQRTEQRDSAMYRCASSSGLAGGQGGELFFGEGSRLTVL.

This clone has a single count. J is TRBJ1-1 and V is TRBV6-5; no definite D call. The CDR3 covers 13 residues. V was pared by 1 base and J by 4 bases, with 7 bases between. The germline V gene encodes CDR1 MNHEY and CDR2 SVGAGI. This CDR3 reads CASSYFGGTEAFF. CDR3 DNA sequence: TGTGCCAGCAGTTACTTTGGAGGCACTGAAGCTTTCTTT.

The chain has TRBV27 and TRBJ1-2; no definite D call. The CDR3 is 14 residues long. Trimming took off 5 bases at V and 4 bases at J, with 14 bases between the two ends. Per the germline V gene, CDR1 is MNHEY and CDR2 is SMNVEV (reference sequence). The CDR3 nucleotides are TGTGCCAGCAGTCCCGGGCGGCTCGGCTATGGCTACACCTTC. Protein product: CASSPGRLGYGYTF.

The rearrangement joins TRBV5-1 to TRBJ1-1, with TRBD1 matching over 7 bases. The CDR3 has 15 amino acids. After removal of 4 bases from V and 3 bases from J, the junction contained 9 bases not matched to a gene. CDR1 and CDR2 from the germline V gene are SGHRS and YFSETQ. As DNA, the CDR3 is TGCGCCAGCAGCAAGGGGGCCCTTCGAGACACTGAAGCTTTCTTT. This codes for CASSKGALRDTEAFF.

The V call is TRBV6-1, the J call TRBJ1-6; D perhaps matches TRBD1 (6 bases). V lost 1 base, J lost 7 bases, and 14 bases lay in between. Germline loops: CDR1 MNHNS, CDR2 SASEGT. The CDR3 is 16 residues long. This CDR3 reads CASSEDRDWANSPLHF. Here the CDR3 DNA reads TGTGCCAGCAGTGAAGACAGGGACTGGGCCAATTCACCCCTCCACTTT.

The genes are TRBV2 and TRBJ2-7; 9 bases are shared with TRBD2. The junction had 5 bases not matched to a gene; V was cut back by 1 base and J by 4 bases. The CDR3 is 15 residues long. Germline CDR1 SNHLY, CDR2 FYNNEI. CDR3 sequence (DNA): TGTGCCAGCAGTGAAGGGACTAGCGACTGGTACGAGCAGTACTTC. Translated: CASSEGTSDWYEQYF.